The T cell receptor (beta chain) described here comes from a study of cytomegalovirus exposure and HLA in healthy donors. Only in-frame clones appear in the TCRdb table, and some are missing; sequencing was by immunoSEQ multiplex PCR. The sample records 95,000 to 150,000 clones, approximately 88% being singletons. The trim removed 8 bases at V and 1 base at J, leaving 14 bases unmatched. This CDR3 spans 16 amino acids. Germline V lookup: CDR1 MDHEN, CDR2 SYDVKM. Overall study results and limits: The study flagged some 180 TCR beta chains as cytomegalovirus-associated. Among TCR sequences, most were rare, though some public TCRs appeared in many donors. Specificity of a few CMV-associated chains for CMV antigens was verified in vitro.

Donors came from a validation cohort of 90 to 150 subjects, distinct from the first 666-subject cohort. In its sample, this clone was seen once. The antigen is not known. This sequence originates from a woman under 30 in good health and CMV-seronegative. V and J are TRBV28 and TRBJ2-7, with 7 bases identical to TRBD2. Sequences were obtained from PBMCs. The chain's CDR3 is CASLPAGRVSSYEQYF. DNA for the CDR3: TGTGCCAGCTTACCCGCTGGGAGGGTGAGTTCCTACGAGCAGTACTTC.